These 2 T cell receptor beta chains came from one sample sequenced in a study of T cells in localized non-small cell lung cancer. Sequencing used immunoSEQ multiplex PCR; TCRdb keeps in-frame clones, though not all of them. The repertoire holds about 29,000 clones, with roughly 87% as singletons. The starting material was peripheral blood, obtained before any cancer treatment. Source of these receptors: a woman between 40 and 69 years old with stage I lung adenocarcinoma.

The genes are TRBV7-8 and TRBJ1-4, with 10 bases lining up with TRBD1. From germline, CDR1 is SGHVS and CDR2 FQNEAQ. The junction had 11 bases not matched to a gene; V was cut back by 1 base and J by 0 bases. This CDR3 is 20 amino acids long. This CDR3 reads CASSLERGQGDLATNEKLFF. CDR3 bases: TGTGCCAGCAGCTTAGAGCGAGGACAGGGGGATCTGGCAACTAATGAAAAACTGTTTTTT.

The chain uses TRBV7-6 and TRBJ2-7; TRBD1 is a possible D gene (5 bases). Trimming left V 3 bases short and J 0 bases short, with 9 bases between. In germline, CDR1 is SGHVS, CDR2 FNYEAQ. The CDR3 spans 14 residues. CDR3 nucleotide sequence: TGTGCCAGCAGCTTGGTGGACAACTCCTACGAGCAGTACTTC. This sequence encodes CASSLVDNSYEQYF.